This passage covers 32 T cell receptor beta chains from one sample sequenced in a study of T cells in narcolepsy. Method: immunoSEQ multiplex PCR; TCRdb's copy keeps in-frame clones and lacks some. This sample has around 30,000 clones, with about four fifths found just once. The sample consisted of CD45RA- memory CD4+ T cells from PBMCs. The receptor source for this set is a human donor with narcolepsy.

This clone was counted a single time. The chain couples TRBV19 to TRBJ2-5; 8 positions match TRBD1. Unmatched junction bases numbered 9, after V lost 7 bases and J lost 2 bases. Germline CDR1 reads LNHDA; CDR2 reads SQIVND (reference sequence). This CDR3 region has 15 residues. The CDR3 region has the DNA TGTGCCAGTACCCCCCACGACAGGGGACAAGAGACCCAGTACTTC. Amino acids: CASTPHDRGQETQYF.

The gene calls are TRBV10-3 and TRBJ1-3; possibly TRBD1 for D (6 bases). The CDR3 covers 16 residues. V shed 3 bases and J shed 0 bases, with 12 bases lying between them. Germline-derived CDR1 and CDR2 are ENHRY and SYGVKD. The DNA of the CDR3 is TGTGCCATCAGTGATGACAGGATGGTCTCTGGAAACACCATATATTTT. Its translation: CAISDDRMVSGNTIYF.

The chain recombines TRBV10-3 with TRBJ1-2; D is unresolved. There are 12 residues in the CDR3. CDR1 is ENHRY and CDR2 is SYGVKD in the germline V gene. V lost 0 bases, J lost 5 bases, and 4 bases lay in between. CDR3 coding DNA: TGTGCCATCAGTGAGTCGGGGTATGGCTACACCTTC. Translating gives CAISESGYGYTF.

The V and J genes are TRBV2 and TRBJ2-1, with a tentative D call TRBD1 (6 bases). This CDR3 spans 13 amino acids. Trimming removed 8 bases at V and 3 bases at J, with 11 bases between. Germline CDR1 SNHLY, CDR2 FYNNEI. The CDR3 spells CASWQGFYNEQFF. The CDR3 DNA sequence: TGTGCCAGCTGGCAGGGGTTCTACAATGAGCAGTTCTTC.

This clone was seen once. The genes are TRBV18 and TRBJ1-6; D is ambiguous. This CDR3 contains 15 residues. Trimming removed 6 bases at V and 7 bases at J, with 16 bases between. In germline, CDR1 is KGHSH, CDR2 LQKENI. CDR3 nucleotide sequence: TGTGCCAGCTCTACCTCTGGATCGGGCAATTCACCCCTCCACTTT. Protein: CASSTSGSGNSPLHF.

V and J are TRBV6-1 and TRBJ1-1; D ambiguous. This CDR3 has 14 residues. CDR1 is MNHNS and CDR2 is SASEGT in the germline V gene. V lost 0 bases and J lost 4, with 9 bases in between. The CDR3, as DNA: TGTGCCAGCAGTGAAGCAGGGTGGGGCACTGAAGCTTTCTTT. It yields the protein CASSEAGWGTEAFF.

The rearrangement joins TRBV4-1 to TRBJ2-1; D is undetermined. Trimming took off 0 bases at V and 15 bases at J, with 15 bases between the two ends. Germline lookup yields CDR1 MGHRA and CDR2 YSYEKL. CDR3 length equals 13 residues. CDR3 nucleotide sequence: TGCGCCAGCAGCCAAGAACAACAACTCTTGCGGTTCTTC. Protein sequence: CASSQEQQLLRFF.

The J gene is TRBJ1-2, the V gene TRBV4-2; no reliable D call. This CDR3 has 13 residues. The V gene's germline CDR1 is LGHNA and CDR2 YNFKEQ. V shed 0 bases and J shed 1 base, with 3 bases lying between them. The CDR3 DNA sequence: TGTGCCAGCAGCCAAGACCTTAACTATGGCTACACCTTC. Translating gives CASSQDLNYGYTF.

V gene TRBV7-3 combines with J gene TRBJ2-7, with a possible D match to TRBD1 (6 bases). The CDR3 runs to 14 residues. Trimming cost V 5 bases and J 5 bases, with 16 bases left between them. CDR1 and CDR2 (germline): SGHTA, FQGTGA. CDR3 protein: CASSPSWAGDEQYF. CDR3 coding DNA: TGTGCCAGCAGCCCTTCGTGGGCAGGGGACGAGCAGTACTTC.

The genes are TRBV30 and TRBJ1-2, with 10 bases identical to TRBD1. The junction had 3 bases not matched to a gene; V was cut back by 8 bases and J by 3 bases. The CDR3 extends over 12 amino acids. The germline V gene encodes CDR1 GTSNPN and CDR2 SVGIG (reference sequence). CDR3 sequence: CAGTGDDYGYTF. CDR3 in DNA: TGTGCCGGGACAGGGGATGACTATGGCTACACCTTC.

J is TRBJ2-5 and V is TRBV7-9; 9 nucleotides match TRBD1. This CDR3 region has 16 residues. The trim removed 5 bases at V and 3 bases at J, leaving 10 bases unmatched. CDR1 and CDR2 from the germline V gene are SEHNR and FQNEAQ (reference sequence). The CDR3 reads CASSPHSGTGKETQYF. The DNA for the CDR3 is TGTGCCAGCAGCCCTCATTCCGGGACAGGGAAAGAGACCCAGTACTTC.

The chain links TRBV6-4 to TRBJ1-1, with 8 bases matching TRBD1. CDR1 is MRHNA and CDR2 is SNTAGT in the germline V gene. Germline trimming cut 4 bases from V and 5 bases from J; bases unmatched to any gene: 6. The CDR3 runs to 14 residues. Here the CDR3 DNA reads TGTGCCAGCAGTGCCACGGACAGGGTAACTGAAGCTTTCTTT. Residues: CASSATDRVTEAFF.

This chain connects TRBV6-1 to TRBJ2-7; TRBD1 matches 10 bases. CDR3 size: 13 residues. V shed 5 bases, J shed 5 bases, and the junction held 3 bases outside the gene matches. The V gene's germline CDR1 is MNHNS and CDR2 SASEGT. CDR3 in amino acids: CASSRDRGDEQYF. CDR3 bases: TGTGCCAGCAGTCGGGACAGGGGTGACGAGCAGTACTTC.

This clone occurred a few times. The chain links TRBV5-4 to TRBJ1-1; D gene uncertain. The CDR3 is 14 amino acids. CDR1 is SGHNT, CDR2 YYREEE, per germline (reference sequence). Trimming removed 4 bases from V and 7 bases from J, with 17 bases in between. In DNA form, the CDR3 reads TGTGCCAGCAGCACGGGCCGGGGTAAAGTTGAAGCTTTCTTT. The encoded protein is CASSTGRGKVEAFF.

A single count supports this clone. The J gene is TRBJ1-1, the V gene TRBV2, with D possibly matching TRBD1 (6 bases). V lost 4 bases, J lost 4 bases, and 16 bases lay in between. The CDR3 is made up of 15 amino acids. CDR1 is SNHLY and CDR2 is FYNNEI in the germline V gene. CDR3 in amino acids: CASSVRGGDGTEAFF. Here the CDR3 DNA reads TGTGCCAGCAGTGTCCGTGGGGGCGATGGCACTGAAGCTTTCTTT.

V usage is TRBV7-2 and J usage is TRBJ1-5; D remains ambiguous. Germline loops: CDR1 SGHTA, CDR2 FQGNSA. This CDR3 comprises 15 residues. The V end was cut by 0 bases, the J end by 2 bases, with 8 bases between. The CDR3 reads CASSLAPGGNQPQHF. The CDR3 DNA follows: TGTGCCAGCAGCTTAGCCCCCGGCGGCAATCAGCCCCAGCATTTT.

This chain uses TRBV5-1 with TRBJ1-2; D gene unclear. The CDR3 length is 12 residues. The V gene's germline CDR1 is SGHRS and CDR2 YFSETQ. Trimming removed 4 bases from V and 7 bases from J, with 11 bases in between. This CDR3 is CASSLDGSGYTF. CDR3 bases: TGCGCCAGCAGCCTTGACGGGAGTGGCTACACCTTC.

This chain uses TRBV7-9 with TRBJ1-4; TRBD1 aligns across 9 bases. Germline CDR1 SEHNR, CDR2 FQNEAQ (reference sequence). V dropped 2 bases and J dropped 10; count of bases not matched to a gene: 2. The CDR3 covers 13 residues. This CDR3 is CASSLPTGGKLFF. The CDR3, as DNA: TGTGCCAGCAGCTTACCGACAGGGGGAAAACTGTTTTTT.

The gene calls are TRBV6-1 and TRBJ2-5; D ambiguous. The assigned J gene may be wrong: the sequence end matches TRBJ2-7 better. CDR1 MNHNS and CDR2 SASEGT come from the germline V gene. This CDR3 is 10 amino acids long. CDR3 in amino acids: CASSGPEQYF. CDR3 nucleotides: TGTGCCAGCAGCGGCCCCGAGCAGTACTTC.

The chain employs TRBV2 and TRBJ2-5; TRBD2 is a possible D gene (7 bases). The tail of the sequence fits TRBJ2-7 better, so the J call may be wrong. CDR3 length: 15 amino acids. Germline V gene sequence: CDR1 SNHLY, CDR2 FYNNEI. The CDR3 region is CASRREGGAGYEQYF. The CDR3 coding sequence is TGTGCCAGCAGAAGGGAGGGGGGCGCTGGCTACGAGCAGTACTTC.

The chain employs TRBV5-1 and TRBJ2-1; 9 bases are a match to TRBD2. CDR1 and CDR2 (germline): SGHRS, YFSETQ. The CDR3 has 16 amino acids. The J segment lost 8 bases and the V segment lost 0 bases, leaving 9 bases of the junction unmatched. The CDR3 bases are TGCGCCAGCAGCTTGGGGCTAGCGGGACATGGGGATGAGCAGTTCTTC. It yields the protein CASSLGLAGHGDEQFF.

The chain links TRBV4-2 to TRBJ2-4; D is perhaps TRBD1 or TRBD2 (5 bases each). Deletions cut 4 bases from V and 4 bases from J, with 11 bases between. CDR1 LGHNA and CDR2 YNFKEQ come from the germline V gene. The CDR3 has 14 amino acids. The CDR3 DNA follows: TGTGCCAGCAGCCCCGGGACCGGGAAAAACATTCAGTACTTC. It specifies CASSPGTGKNIQYF.

The chain is built from TRBV13 and TRBJ2-7, with 7 positions matching TRBD1. The CDR3 is made up of 16 amino acids. V lost 5 bases and J lost 2; bases outside the gene matches: 12. Germline loops: CDR1 PRHDT, CDR2 FYEKMQ (reference sequence). The CDR3 protein is CASSPQRTGPTYEQYF. The CDR3 DNA reads as TGTGCCAGCAGCCCCCAGCGGACAGGACCAACCTACGAGCAGTACTTC.

The chain carries TRBV27 and TRBJ2-7; D gene ambiguous. This CDR3 is 13 amino acids long. CDR1 and CDR2 from the germline V gene are MNHEY and SMNVEV (reference sequence). The ends were cut back, 3 bases at V and 2 bases at J, with 8 bases in the middle. The chain's CDR3 is CASSLHGPYEQYF. For the CDR3, the DNA is TGTGCCAGCAGTTTGCACGGACCCTACGAGCAGTACTTC.

V usage is TRBV6-5 and J usage is TRBJ1-1; 8 nucleotides line up with TRBD1. V lost 3 bases to trimming and J lost 4 bases; unmatched junction nucleotides: 7. The CDR3 runs to 15 residues. Germline CDR1 and CDR2: MNHEY and SVGAGI. The CDR3 protein is CASSYGGQEGTEAFF. In DNA form, the CDR3 reads TGTGCCAGCAGTTATGGGGGACAGGAAGGCACTGAAGCTTTCTTT.

The V gene is TRBV7-9, the J gene TRBJ1-3; tentatively, D is TRBD1 (6 bases). Germline lookup yields CDR1 SEHNR and CDR2 FQNEAQ (reference sequence). The V gene lost 5 bases and the J gene lost 0 bases, with 17 bases spanning the gap. The CDR3 covers 17 residues. The CDR3 is CASSRARGASSGNTIYF. The CDR3 nucleotides are TGTGCCAGCAGCCGCGCTAGGGGGGCGAGCTCTGGAAACACCATATATTTT. The whole variable domain, remainder taken from reference TRBV7-9 and TRBJ1-3, is DTGVSQNPRHKITKRGQNVTFRCDPISEHNRLYWYRQTLGQGPEFLTYFQNEAQLEKSRLLSDRFSAERPKGSFSTLEIQRTEQGDSAMYLCASSRARGASSGNTIYFGEGSWLTVV.

The chain links TRBV7-9 to TRBJ2-7; D gene uncertain. Trimming removed 2 bases at V and 4 bases at J, with 3 bases between. Germline V gives CDR1 SEHNR, CDR2 FQNEAQ (reference sequence). The CDR3 extends over 11 amino acids. The CDR3 reads CASSLQYEQYF. The CDR3 DNA follows: TGTGCCAGCAGCTTACAATACGAGCAGTACTTC.

CDR3 region: CASSDRGSGELFF. CDR3 DNA sequence: TGTGCCAGCAGCGACAGGGGGTCCGGGGAGCTGTTTTTT. V is TRBV9 and J is TRBJ2-2; TRBD1 agrees at 8 bases. J gave up 6 bases and V 3 bases, and 1 base lay outside the gene matches. Germline V gene lookup returns CDR1 SGDLS and CDR2 YYNGEE. The CDR3 has 13 residues.

V and J are TRBV7-6 and TRBJ1-2; D unclear. The CDR3 sequence is 15 residues long. Germline assignment: CDR1 SGHVS and CDR2 FNYEAQ. Trimming took off 2 bases at V and 6 bases at J, with 16 bases between the two ends. The CDR3 DNA reads TGTGCCAGCAGCTTATCTATCGCAGCCACAAATGGCTACACCTTC. Its translation: CASSLSIAATNGYTF.

The rearrangement links TRBV7-9 to TRBJ2-1; D gene uncertain. Germline CDR1 reads SEHNR; CDR2 reads FQNEAQ (reference sequence). This CDR3 region has 12 residues. Trimming took 3 bases from V and 7 from J, leaving 7 bases between them. The CDR3 DNA is TGTGCCAGCAGCTTTGGGTGGAATGAGCAGTTCTTC. Amino acids: CASSFGWNEQFF.

The chain joins TRBV30 to TRBJ2-3; 13 positions agree with TRBD2. The CDR3 has 16 amino acids. Germline values: CDR1 GTSNPN, CDR2 SVGIG (reference sequence). V shed 4 bases and J 1 base; nucleotides not matched to a gene: 5. The CDR3 here is CAWNRGLAGGTDTQYF. DNA for the CDR3: TGTGCCTGGAACCGAGGACTAGCGGGGGGCACAGATACGCAGTATTTT. Full variable domain (rest looked up from reference TRBV30 and TRBJ2-3): SQTIHQWPATLVQPVGSPLSLECTVEGTSNPNLYWYRQAAGRGLQLLFYSVGIGQISSEVPQNLSASRPQDRQFILSSKKLLLSDSGFYLCAWNRGLAGGTDTQYFGPGTRLTVL.

V and J are TRBV5-6 and TRBJ2-3; no clear D gene. The CDR3 sequence is 15 residues long. Trimming removed 0 bases at V and 2 bases at J, with 10 bases between. Germline V gives CDR1 SGHDT, CDR2 YYEEEE. CDR3 nucleotides: TGTGCCAGCAGCTTGGGCCGGCTACTCACAGATACGCAGTATTTT. The encoded protein is CASSLGRLLTDTQYF.